This TCR beta chain was sequenced during a study of blood T cell repertoires in COVID-19. The CDR3 length is 16 residues. The V end lost 5 bases, the J end lost 5 bases, and 19 bases lay between the germline ends. CDR1 LNHDA and CDR2 SQIVND come from the germline V gene (reference sequence). This clone was picked up one time. Sequencing was performed with immunoSEQ multiplex PCR; in TCRdb, only in-frame clones are kept and a portion is missing. The table shows tens of thousands of clones, with roughly 84% occurring only once. The sample comprised peripheral blood. This chain joins TRBV19 and TRBJ2-1; D may be TRBD2 (6 bases). This TCR was recovered from a woman aged 70-85 years with acute or convalescent COVID-19. The DNA for the CDR3 is TGTGCCAGTAGTTACCCTGGGACTGCCGGGGACAATGAGCAGTTCTTC. Translation gives CASSYPGTAGDNEQFF.